Listed here are 29 T cell receptor beta chains from one sample, sequenced in a study of cytomegalovirus exposure and HLA in healthy donors. PCR primers comprised 60 Vbeta and 13 Jbeta primers. This table comes from immunoSEQ multiplex PCR, and its TCRdb copy is limited to in-frame clones, with some not included. The table has roughly 190,000 clones, roughly 80% seen once. The sample consisted of PBMCs. The source is a woman aged 25-40 years in good health and CMV-seropositive.

This rearrangement joins TRBV7-3 to TRBJ2-1; the D gene is possibly TRBD1 (6 bases). V was clipped by 0 bases and J by 12 bases, with 15 bases between them. The CDR3 length is 14 residues. Germline CDR1 is SGHTA and CDR2 is FQGTGA. The CDR3 here is CASSLTGGPQRQFF. CDR3 coding DNA: TGTGCCAGCAGCTTAACTGGGGGCCCCCAACGGCAGTTCTTC.

The rearrangement uses TRBV11-3 and TRBJ2-7; 11 nucleotides agree with TRBD2. Trimming at V came to 5 bases and at J to 3 bases, leaving 3 bases not matched to a gene. The CDR3 has 14 residues. From germline, CDR1 is SGHNT and CDR2 YENEEA. CDR3 region: CASSPTSGSYEQYF. In DNA form, the CDR3 reads TGTGCCAGCAGCCCAACTAGCGGGAGCTACGAGCAGTACTTC.

The chain recombines TRBV18 with TRBJ2-1, with D possibly TRBD1 on 5 matching bases. The CDR3 loop spans 17 amino acids. Germline-derived CDR1 and CDR2 are KGHSH and LQKENI. The V and J ends lost 0 bases and 4 bases respectively, with 16 bases between them. The CDR3 nucleotides read TGTGCCAGCTCACCACCAGGAAATAGGGGATTATACAATGAGCAGTTCTTC. Its translation is CASSPPGNRGLYNEQFF.

This CDR3 is CASSEDRGVKGYNEQFF. The CDR3 DNA reads TGTGCCAGCAGTGAGGACAGGGGGGTTAAAGGGTACAATGAGCAGTTCTTC. The V gene is TRBV25-1, the J gene TRBJ2-1; 10 bases match TRBD1. CDR1 and CDR2 from the germline V gene are MGHDK and SYGVNS. Trimming at V came to 3 bases and at J to 4 bases, leaving 9 bases not matched to a gene. CDR3 size: 17 residues.

This clone has a handful of counts. V usage is TRBV4-2 and J usage is TRBJ1-2, with a weak D call TRBD1 (6 bases). The CDR3 totals 15 residues. Between the trimmed V and J ends, which lost 1 base and 4 bases, there was a span of 13 bases. CDR1 is LGHNA, CDR2 YNFKEQ, per germline. The CDR3 DNA follows: TGTGCCAGCAGCCAAGGTGGGGGGGGGCCCTATGGCTACACCTTC. Protein: CASSQGGGGPYGYTF.

This chain joins TRBV15 and TRBJ2-1; D perhaps matches TRBD1 (6 bases). Trimming cost V 2 bases and J 13 bases, with 24 bases left between them. Germline CDR1 is LNHNV and CDR2 is YYDKDF (reference sequence). The CDR3 loop spans 16 amino acids. In DNA form, the CDR3 reads TGTGCCACCAGCAGAAACGCCCGCGGACAGAAAGAGACCCAGTTCTTC. Translated: CATSRNARGQKETQFF.

The chain links TRBV7-3 to TRBJ2-2, with D possibly TRBD2 on 6 matching bases. V lost 4 bases to trimming and J lost 6 bases, with 18 bases between them. Germline CDR1 reads SGHTA; CDR2 reads FQGTGA. The CDR3 contains 16 residues. CDR3 amino acids: CASSSQLAFGSGELFF. CDR3 DNA sequence: TGTGCCAGCAGCTCCCAACTAGCCTTTGGGTCCGGGGAGCTGTTTTTT.

The sample holds a few counts of this clone. The chain has TRBV19 and TRBJ2-1, with D perhaps TRBD2 (5 bases). CDR3 length: 14 residues. Between the trimmed V and J ends, which lost 5 bases and 10 bases, there was a span of 18 bases. The germline CDR1 and CDR2 sequences are LNHDA and SQIVND (reference sequence). In DNA form, the CDR3 reads TGTGCCAGTAGTGCAACCCTCGGGGTCACAGAGCAGTTCTTC. It codes for CASSATLGVTEQFF.

The chain employs TRBV7-9 and TRBJ2-1, with 10 nucleotides matching TRBD2. Germline V gene sequence: CDR1 SEHNR, CDR2 FQNEAQ (reference sequence). V gave up 1 base and J gave up 0 bases; unmatched junction bases: 6. This CDR3 is built from 18 residues. CDR3 region: CASSLGVAGGASYNEQFF. The CDR3 DNA reads TGTGCCAGCAGCTTAGGAGTAGCGGGGGGAGCCTCCTACAATGAGCAGTTCTTC. Full variable domain (rest looked up from reference TRBV7-9 and TRBJ2-1): DTGVSQNPRHKITKRGQNVTFRCDPISEHNRLYWYRQTLGQGPEFLTYFQNEAQLEKSRLLSDRFSAERPKGSFSTLEIQRTEQGDSAMYLCASSLGVAGGASYNEQFFGPGTRLTVL.

This sequence joins TRBV15 and TRBJ1-5; 11 nucleotides align to TRBD1. Germline-derived CDR1 and CDR2 are LNHNV and YYDKDF (reference sequence). Trimming at V came to 3 bases and at J to 6 bases, leaving 4 bases not matched to a gene. The CDR3 spans 15 residues. The CDR3 DNA reads TGTGCCACCAGCAGGGGGACAGGGGGGGGTCAGCCCCAGCATTTT. It specifies CATSRGTGGGQPQHF.

The V call is TRBV5-4, the J call TRBJ2-1, with D possibly matching TRBD2 (6 bases). The CDR3 is 16 amino acids. V lost 7 bases to trimming and J lost 3 bases, with 20 bases between them. Germline V lookup: CDR1 SGHNT, CDR2 YYREEE (reference sequence). The CDR3 DNA sequence: TGTGCCAGCGCCGTCACTCTAGCGATCGGCTACAATGAGCAGTTCTTC. This codes for CASAVTLAIGYNEQFF.

This sequence joins TRBV6-6 and TRBJ1-5; the D is unclear. The CDR3 loop spans 16 amino acids. Trimming removed 4 bases from V and 6 bases from J, with 19 bases in between. Germline CDR1 reads MNHNY; CDR2 reads SVGAGI (reference sequence). CDR3 in amino acids: CASSSFTGRERQPQHF. The DNA for the CDR3 is TGTGCCAGCAGTTCCTTCACGGGGAGGGAGCGTCAGCCCCAGCATTTT.

The gene calls are TRBV2 and TRBJ1-2; 7 bases align to TRBD1. Germline values: CDR1 SNHLY, CDR2 FYNNEI. V was pared by 4 bases and J by 4 bases, with 3 bases of the junction left unmatched. The CDR3 totals 13 residues. Written as DNA, the CDR3 is TGTGCCAGCAGTGTAGGGACAGCCTATGGCTACACCTTC. This sequence encodes CASSVGTAYGYTF.

This clone was counted between two and nine times. This chain joins TRBV29-1 and TRBJ2-3, with D possibly TRBD1 on 5 matching bases. The V and J ends lost 7 bases and 0 bases respectively, with 8 bases between them. CDR3 length: 12 amino acids. The germline CDR1 and CDR2 sequences are SQVTM and ANQGSEA. This CDR3 reads CSATVSTDTQYF. The CDR3 DNA follows: TGCAGCGCGACAGTCAGCACAGATACGCAGTATTTT.

This clone was seen a handful of times. The V call is TRBV5-4, the J call TRBJ2-2; possibly TRBD1 for D (6 bases). V was clipped by 3 bases and J by 5 bases, with 17 bases between them. Germline V gives CDR1 SGHNT, CDR2 YYREEE (reference sequence). The length of the CDR3 is 16 residues. This CDR3 is CASSSVGRGYTGELFF. CDR3 bases: TGTGCCAGCAGCTCGGTAGGCAGGGGTTATACCGGGGAGCTGTTTTTT.

The rearrangement links TRBV28 to TRBJ1-1, with D maybe TRBD1 (5 bases). Germline V CDR1 and CDR2: MDHEN, SYDVKM. The CDR3 consists of 13 residues. V was clipped by 9 bases and J by 1 base, with 12 bases between them. CDR3 in DNA: TGTGCCAGTGACAAGCAGGGGAACACTGAAGCTTTCTTT. Protein: CASDKQGNTEAFF.

The genes are TRBV18 and TRBJ1-6; D is undetermined. This CDR3 has 15 residues. The germline CDR1 and CDR2 sequences are KGHSH and LQKENI. V dropped 4 bases and J dropped 2 bases, with 9 bases sitting between them. The DNA for the CDR3 is TGTGCCAGCTCACAACAGCCTACCTATAATTCACCCCTCCACTTT. Its translation is CASSQQPTYNSPLHF.

This clone was picked up a small number of times. The chain's CDR3 is CAISASGRPGAEQYF. The CDR3 nucleotides read TGTGCCATCAGTGCTAGCGGGAGGCCTGGGGCCGAGCAGTACTTC. This chain joins TRBV10-3 and TRBJ2-7, with 11 bases aligning to TRBD2. This CDR3 spans 15 amino acids. V gave up 4 bases and J gave up 6 bases; unmatched junction bases: 8. Germline values: CDR1 ENHRY, CDR2 SYGVKD.

This clone was counted a single time. The chain recombines TRBV19 with TRBJ2-3; D unclear. Trimming removed 5 bases from V and 0 bases from J, with 6 bases in between. Germline CDR1 reads LNHDA; CDR2 reads SQIVND (reference sequence). CDR3 size: 13 residues. Here the CDR3 reads CASSSGSTDTQYF. CDR3 nucleotides: TGTGCCAGTAGTTCCGGGAGCACAGATACGCAGTATTTT.

This clone was picked up one time. V usage is TRBV2 and J usage is TRBJ1-5, with 11 bases matching TRBD1. Germline V gene lookup returns CDR1 SNHLY and CDR2 FYNNEI. V was clipped by 6 bases and J by 2 bases; unmatched bases: 3. The CDR3 extends over 15 amino acids. The CDR3 nucleotides read TGTGCCAGCAGGGGGACAGGGGGAGGCAATCAGCCCCAGCATTTT. As protein: CASRGTGGGNQPQHF.

This sequence joins TRBV4-2 and TRBJ2-3; 9 bases line up with TRBD2. The CDR3 loop spans 17 amino acids. The trim removed 5 bases at V and 2 bases at J, leaving 11 bases unmatched. The germline V gene encodes CDR1 LGHNA and CDR2 YNFKEQ. The CDR3 spells CASSLRLAEGLTDTQYF. DNA for the CDR3: TGTGCCAGCAGCTTGAGACTAGCGGAAGGCCTCACAGATACGCAGTATTTT.

This clone was seen only once. The chain links TRBV2 to TRBJ2-3, with 10 positions matching TRBD1. This CDR3 region has 21 residues. The trim removed 7 bases at V and 1 base at J, leaving 23 bases unmatched. Germline V lookup: CDR1 SNHLY, CDR2 FYNNEI. Written as DNA, the CDR3 is TGTGCCAGCACCTGGGAGGGGACAGGGGATACAGCGGGGTCCGGCACAGATACGCAGTATTTT. Protein sequence: CASTWEGTGDTAGSGTDTQYF. Variable domain in full (rest from reference TRBV2 and TRBJ2-3): EPEVTQTPSHQVTQMGQEVILRCVPISNHLYFYWYRQILGQKVEFLVSFYNNEISEKSEIFDDQFSVERPDGSNFTLKIRSTKLEDSAMYFCASTWEGTGDTAGSGTDTQYFGPGTRLTVL.

The rearrangement links TRBV6-5 to TRBJ2-5; 7 bases match TRBD1. Per germline, CDR1 MNHEY and CDR2 SVGAGI. The V and J ends lost 5 bases and 4 bases, in that order; junction bases with no gene match: 7. This CDR3 has 14 amino acids. Here the CDR3 reads CASSRSQGLETQYF. In nucleotides, the CDR3 is TGTGCCAGCAGTCGATCACAGGGGTTAGAGACCCAGTACTTC.

The chain has TRBV10-3 and TRBJ1-2; 7 nucleotides line up with TRBD1. CDR3 length: 13 residues. Germline CDR1 is ENHRY and CDR2 is SYGVKD. After removal of 7 bases from V and 8 bases from J, the junction contained 10 bases not matched to a gene. The chain's CDR3 is CAIMRGTAEGYTF. The CDR3 bases are TGTGCCATCATGAGGGGGACAGCCGAGGGCTACACCTTC.

This sequence joins TRBV27 and TRBJ1-1; D is ambiguous. CDR3 length: 15 amino acids. Between the trimmed V and J ends, which lost 5 bases and 3 bases, there was a span of 16 bases. The germline gives CDR1 MNHEY, CDR2 SMNVEV (reference sequence). The CDR3 DNA follows: TGTGCCAGCAGTCCACTGACCGAGAGGGACACTGAAGCTTTCTTT. Translated, it gives CASSPLTERDTEAFF.

The gene calls are TRBV28 and TRBJ1-2; D is undetermined. This CDR3 region has 14 residues. The ends were cut back, 10 bases at V and 4 bases at J, with 19 bases in the middle. Germline V CDR1 and CDR2: MDHEN, SYDVKM. The CDR3 sequence is CATTWGGQFYGYTF. As DNA, the CDR3 is TGTGCCACGACGTGGGGAGGGCAATTCTATGGCTACACCTTC.

The rearrangement joins TRBV30 to TRBJ1-5; D is possibly TRBD1 (6 bases). Germline V gene lookup returns CDR1 GTSNPN and CDR2 SVGIG (reference sequence). The CDR3 contains 13 residues. V lost 3 bases and J lost 7, with 13 bases in between. CDR3 DNA: TGTGCCTGGAGCCCAGGGGTCGGGCAGCCCCAGCATTTT. Translating gives CAWSPGVGQPQHF. Full variable domain (rest looked up from reference TRBV30 and TRBJ1-5): SQTIHQWPATLVQPVGSPLSLECTVEGTSNPNLYWYRQAAGRGLQLLFYSVGIGQISSEVPQNLSASRPQDRQFILSSKKLLLSDSGFYLCAWSPGVGQPQHFGDGTRLSIL.

The V gene is TRBV7-3, the J gene TRBJ2-2; D might be TRBD2 (7 bases). Trimming shortened V by 4 bases and J by 5 bases, and 14 bases separated the two germline ends. Germline V CDR1 and CDR2: SGHTA, FQGTGA. The CDR3 runs 15 residues. CDR3 protein: CASSSGGPRTGELFF. The CDR3 DNA is TGTGCCAGCAGCTCCGGGGGGCCTCGGACCGGGGAGCTGTTTTTT.

This clone came up a few times. This chain links TRBV28 with TRBJ2-7; 10 bases agree with TRBD2. CDR1 MDHEN and CDR2 SYDVKM come from the germline V gene. The length of the CDR3 is 13 residues. V lost 8 bases to trimming and J lost 4 bases; unmatched junction nucleotides: 5. The CDR3 DNA follows: TGTGCCAGCTTGAGCGGGAGGGTATACGAGCAGTACTTC. As protein: CASLSGRVYEQYF.